What follows describes a single T cell receptor (beta chain). Use of 60 Vbeta and 13 Jbeta primers characterized the PCR. Generated by immunoSEQ multiplex PCR, the TCRdb table keeps only in-frame clones and is missing some. The listing records tens of thousands of clones. Germline V gives CDR1 LNHDA, CDR2 SQIVND (reference sequence). The junction had 5 bases not matched to a gene; V was cut back by 6 bases and J by 1 base. This CDR3 contains 15 residues. These data belong to a study of cytomegalovirus exposure and HLA in healthy donors. Sequencing was performed on PBMCs. V gene TRBV19 combines with J gene TRBJ2-2; 7 nucleotides agree with TRBD1. This receptor was identified in a woman aged 45-65 years in good health and CMV-seropositive. The CDR3 reads CASSWDRGNTGELFF. CDR3 in DNA: TGTGCCAGTAGCTGGGACAGAGGGAACACCGGGGAGCTGTTTTTT.